This T cell receptor (beta chain) was recovered during a study of shared clonotypes between healthy human individuals. Study-wide results and limits: Larger estimated richness was generally seen in naive subsets than in memory subsets.

CD8 cells regarded as naive lacked CD45RO, were positively chosen for CCR7, and omitted terminally differentiated effector memory CD45RA+ cells. With respect to this clone: Its specificity is not known.

A deep-level run was used for the assay. Some clones are missing from TCRdb's copy, which holds only in-frame ones; the method was immunoSEQ multiplex PCR. The sample yields hundreds of thousands of clones, approximately 96% seen once. Germline lookup yields CDR1 MNHEY and CDR2 SVGAGI. Trimming shortened V by 5 bases and J by 6 bases, and 17 bases separated the two germline ends. This CDR3 contains 15 residues. Source material: naive CD8+ T cells sorted from blood. This chain joins TRBV6-5 and TRBJ1-5; D possibly corresponds to TRBD1 (6 bases). The sequence came from a young woman in good health. CDR3 DNA: TGTGCCAGCAGTGCTATACAGGGACTCGGTCAGCCCCAGCATTTT. It translates to CASSAIQGLGQPQHF.